This T cell receptor beta chain was found in a study of blood T cell repertoires in COVID-19. Methods used by the authors: Amplification from reference gene primers served as the basis for estimated nucleated cell counts. Using immunoSEQ multiplex PCR, the repertoire was profiled, and TCRdb retains in-frame clones only, with some absent. The D gene and trimming were derived from the DNA, and the V and J assignments and clone size from that table. The repertoire holds around 120,000 clones, about four fifths seen once, with about 2.5% in the top ten. V was cut by 2 bases and J by 4 bases, with 12 bases left in between. Germline V gene lookup returns CDR1 SNHLY and CDR2 FYNNEI. This CDR3 is built from 15 residues. This clone was seen once. Other DNA sequences within the sample encode an identical CDR3.

Material: peripheral blood. The receptor's source is a man aged 70 or older with acute or convalescent COVID-19. This sequence joins TRBV2 and TRBJ2-1; D is possibly TRBD1 (7 bases). The CDR3 sequence: CASSEQGGLYNEQFF. For the CDR3, the DNA is TGTGCCAGCAGTGAACAGGGGGGCCTTTACAATGAGCAGTTCTTC.